The present T cell receptor (beta chain) was sequenced within a study of shared clonotypes between healthy human individuals (dated by TCRdb to the early 2020s). Background for the entire study: A couple of women and three men aged 18 to 49 years were included in the cohort. To increase sequencing depth and limit assay-specific biases, TCR repertoire library preparation and sequencing were carried out by different laboratories using diverse techniques. Per donor, leukapheresis produced somewhere between about 0.9 and 10 billion PBMCs. For each donor, three plates each were used for CD4 naive and CD4 memory, two plates were used for CD8 naive, and one plate was used for CD8 memory. To estimate repertoire size and how much clonotype sharing occurs between individuals, the study deeply sequenced the blood TCR repertoires of about five healthy adults. The investigation overall reported the following: Higher generation probabilities were observed for clonotypes shared by all four sorted-subset donors than for non-shared clonotypes. Even with the large sequencing depth, rarefaction of the sorted-subset datasets indicated that sequencing was incomplete. Because the study included a small number of donors, the genetic and exposure-history diversity represented was limited. Across several donors, approximately 5% of naive CD4, approximately 3.6% of naive CD8, roughly 2.2% of memory CD4, and roughly 0.41% of memory CD8 clonotypes were shared. Pairwise subsampling indicated that sequencing depth was expected to affect the degree of clonotype sharing among donors. Larger estimated clonotype richness was generally found for naive subsets than for memory subsets. Sampling was restricted to blood, and TCR repertoires in tissues likely differ from the TCR repertoires found in blood.

TCR CDR3 regions were amplified from genomic DNA by multiplex PCR using the deep immunoSEQ assay. Genomic DNA extracted from each cell subset was distributed evenly over all wells of several immunoSEQ 96-well plates, and each plate served as one replicate. For sorted subsets, around 0.2 ug of genomic DNA, equivalent to 30,000 or so T cell genomes, went into each replicate PCR. The purified libraries were quantified using a Qubit 3.0 fluorometer, sized with a Bioanalyzer 2100, and then quantified again using the KAPA Library Quantification kit. Every immunoSEQ 96-well plate was sequenced on a separate single-read 150-cycle Illumina NextSeq 550 flow cell. Processing in the source paper ran as follows. The immunoSEQ output contained only junctional sequences without quality scores, so filtering could not match that applied to full-length reads. Sequences were annotated with PyIR, a Python wrapper for IgBLAST v1.9, using IMGT germline references to assign V/J genes and CDR3. Any read was removed if the V/J assignment was weak (E-value above 1e-6), the CDR3 was missing, or the read contained stop codons, out-of-frame junctions, or ambiguous translated residues. V3J clonotypes were defined as sequences sharing an identical inferred V gene, J gene, and CDR3 amino acid sequence. To compute the percentage overlap between repertoires, the number of shared unique clonotypes was divided by the size of the smaller repertoire. Richness of each repertoire was evaluated using RTK rarefaction, the Chao1 estimator, and Recon v2.1 estimates of unobserved clonotypes. Generation probabilities were computed with OLGA for all TCRbeta clonotypes obtained by the gDNA method from a few donors. Held by TCRdb, this immuneACCESS table contains in-frame sequences only and omits some clones. Under half of the omission traces to an unresolved V gene where checked; the cause of the rest is unknown. That table furnishes V, J and clone size, whereas the DNA furnished D and trimming. In this sample the table shows millions of clones, 85% to 95% of which occur a single time. Together, the top ten hold 1.1% of the sample.

A word on this clone: Its cognate antigen has yet to be identified. No much larger clonotype is one base removed from it; base qualities were not supplied.

For CDR1 and CDR2, the germline V gene lists MGHRA and YSYEKL. V is shortened by 4 bases, J by 6 bases, and the region joining them spans 18 bases. The cysteine opens and the phenylalanine closes a CDR3 of 16 amino acids. The DNA shown is the 48-base CDR3, in frame from base 1. CD8 naive samples were CD45RO-negative cells positively selected for CCR7, giving a CD45RA+CCR7+ population that excluded TemRA cells. The donors were healthy, HIV-negative adults who had no recently reported acute infections or vaccinations. Only Caucasian adults living in Nashville, Tennessee, USA were represented among the donors. Blood was obtained by leukapheresis, after which PBMCs were separated by Ficoll-Histopaque density gradient centrifugation and cryopreserved in liquid nitrogen vapor phase. Analytical flow cytometry was used to check the purity and quantity of each magnetically sorted T cell population. Genomic DNA was isolated from each sorted fraction and quantified by UV absorbance on a Nanodrop 2000c.

The sequenced material came from naive CD8+ T cells sorted from blood. The cell subset or site label of this sample denotes: CD45RA+CCR7+. The receptor comes from a man aged 18-30 years in good health. The chain is made from TRBV4-1 and TRBJ1-4; the D gene is possibly TRBD1, with 5 bases matching. The DNA sequence reads TGCGCCAGCAGCCCCGGCGGGTCGGGGCCCCATGAAAAACTGTTTTTT. Translated, this gives CASSPGGSGPHEKLFF.